The entry below describes one T cell receptor beta chain. Its antigen remains unknown. Method: immunoSEQ multiplex PCR; TCRdb's copy keeps in-frame clones and lacks some. The data hold 950,000 to 1,300,000 clones, with about 80% observed a single time. In the CD4+ fraction, cells were divided into CD45RA+ naive and CD45RA-negative memory subsets. The sample belongs to a study of shared clonotypes between healthy human individuals. Study-wide findings and caveats: Owing to a small donor count, the genetic and exposure-history diversity represented was limited.

The length of the CDR3 is 14 residues. V was trimmed by 1 base and J by 4 bases, leaving 7 bases between them. CDR1 and CDR2 from the germline V gene are SGHVS and FNYEAQ. The chain uses TRBV7-6 and TRBJ2-2; D is unclear. The source is a man aged 18-30 years in good health. Sample: memory CD4+ T cells sorted from blood. Subset in this sample: CD45RA-negative fraction. DNA for the CDR3: TGTGCCAGCAGCTTAGAATACGCCACCGGGGAGCTGTTTTTT. Protein product: CASSLEYATGELFF.